The T cell receptor (beta chain) described here comes from a study of T cells after yellow fever vaccination. V was pared by 7 bases and J by 4 bases, with 13 bases of the junction left unmatched. CDR1 is DFQATT, CDR2 SNEGSKA, per germline (reference sequence). This CDR3 region has 15 residues. This clonotype appeared a few times. By 5'RACE template switching, TCR cDNA was produced, with a universal primer site and UMIs added in the process. Each CDR3 protein is one row after TCRdb ran MiXCR on the 5' RACE reads. This table has fewer than 350,000 distinct CDR3 sequences, 3.5% to 4.5% appearing once. Sample: PBMCs, taken 15 days after the yellow fever booster vaccination. V usage is TRBV20-1 and J usage is TRBJ2-1, with 7 nucleotides matching TRBD1. The sequence was obtained from a man younger than 30 who received the YFV17D yellow fever vaccine. The CDR3 loop is CSVLDRARAYNEQFF. The CDR3 DNA is TGCAGTGTTCTCGACAGGGCACGAGCGTACAATGAGCAGTTCTTC.